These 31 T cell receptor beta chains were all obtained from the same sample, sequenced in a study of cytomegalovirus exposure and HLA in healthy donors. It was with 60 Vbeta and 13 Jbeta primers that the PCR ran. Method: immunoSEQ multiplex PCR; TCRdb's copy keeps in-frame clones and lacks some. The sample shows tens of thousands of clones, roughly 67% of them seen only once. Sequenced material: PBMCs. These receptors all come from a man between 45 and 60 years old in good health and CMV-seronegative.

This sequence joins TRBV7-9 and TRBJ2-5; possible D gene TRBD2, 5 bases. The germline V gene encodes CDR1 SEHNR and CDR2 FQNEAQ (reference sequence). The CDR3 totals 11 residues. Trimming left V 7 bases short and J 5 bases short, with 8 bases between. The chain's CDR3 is CASTGDETQYF. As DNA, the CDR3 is TGTGCCAGCACCGGGGATGAGACCCAGTACTTC.

The CDR3 DNA sequence: TGTGCCAGCAGTTACTCGTGGGACAGGTCTTACGAGCAGTACTTC. Amino acid sequence: CASSYSWDRSYEQYF. The rearrangement joins TRBV6-5 to TRBJ2-7, with TRBD1 identical over 8 bases. V lost 0 bases and J lost 4; bases outside the gene matches: 5. Germline assignment: CDR1 MNHEY and CDR2 SVGAGI. This CDR3 has 15 amino acids.

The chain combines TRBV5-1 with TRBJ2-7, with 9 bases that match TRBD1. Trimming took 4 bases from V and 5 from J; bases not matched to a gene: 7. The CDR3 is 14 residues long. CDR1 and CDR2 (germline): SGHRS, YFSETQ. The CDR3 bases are TGCGCCAGCAGCCTCCGGGACAGGGAACACGAGCAGTACTTC. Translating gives CASSLRDREHEQYF.

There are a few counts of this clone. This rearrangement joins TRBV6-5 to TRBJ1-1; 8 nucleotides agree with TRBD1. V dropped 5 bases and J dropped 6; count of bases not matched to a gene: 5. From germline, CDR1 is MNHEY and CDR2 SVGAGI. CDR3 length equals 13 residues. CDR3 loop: CASSQDRVAEAFF. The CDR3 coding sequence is TGTGCCAGCAGTCAGGACAGGGTCGCTGAAGCTTTCTTT.

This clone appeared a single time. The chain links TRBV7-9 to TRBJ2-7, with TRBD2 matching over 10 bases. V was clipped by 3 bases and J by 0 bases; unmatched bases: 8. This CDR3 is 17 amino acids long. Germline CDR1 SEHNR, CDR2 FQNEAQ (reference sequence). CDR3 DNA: TGTGCCAGCAGCTTGGCTAGCGGGGGCCCCAGCTCCTACGAGCAGTACTTC. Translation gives CASSLASGGPSSYEQYF.

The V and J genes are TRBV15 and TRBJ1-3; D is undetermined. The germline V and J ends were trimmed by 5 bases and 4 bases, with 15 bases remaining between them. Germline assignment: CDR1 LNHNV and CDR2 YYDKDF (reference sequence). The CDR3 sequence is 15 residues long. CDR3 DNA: TGTGCCACCAGCCGTGGGTGGATGAGGGGAAACACCATATATTTT. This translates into CATSRGWMRGNTIYF.

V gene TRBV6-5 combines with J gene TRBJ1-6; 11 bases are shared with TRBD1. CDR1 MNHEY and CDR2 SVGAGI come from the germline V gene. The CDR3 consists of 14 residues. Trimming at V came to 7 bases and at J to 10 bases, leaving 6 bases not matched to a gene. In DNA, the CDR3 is TGTGCCAGCATCGGACAGGGGGCTGGATCACCCCTCCACTTT. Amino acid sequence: CASIGQGAGSPLHF.

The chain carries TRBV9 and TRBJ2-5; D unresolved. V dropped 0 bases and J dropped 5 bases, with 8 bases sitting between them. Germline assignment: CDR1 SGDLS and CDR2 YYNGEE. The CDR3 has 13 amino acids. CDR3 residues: CASSVGDTETQYF. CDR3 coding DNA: TGTGCCAGCAGCGTAGGAGATACGGAGACCCAGTACTTC.

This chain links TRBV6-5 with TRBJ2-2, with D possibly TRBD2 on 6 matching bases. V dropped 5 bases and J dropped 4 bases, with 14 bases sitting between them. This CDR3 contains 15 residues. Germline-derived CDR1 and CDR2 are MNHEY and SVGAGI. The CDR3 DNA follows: TGTGCCAGCAGTCTCAGCGGGCGAGTCACCGGGGAGCTGTTTTTT. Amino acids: CASSLSGRVTGELFF.

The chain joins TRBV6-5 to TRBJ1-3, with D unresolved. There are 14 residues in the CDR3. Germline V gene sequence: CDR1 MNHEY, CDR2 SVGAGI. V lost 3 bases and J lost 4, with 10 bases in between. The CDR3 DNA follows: TGTGCCAGCAGTTATTTCGGTCGAGGAAACACCATATATTTT. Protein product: CASSYFGRGNTIYF.

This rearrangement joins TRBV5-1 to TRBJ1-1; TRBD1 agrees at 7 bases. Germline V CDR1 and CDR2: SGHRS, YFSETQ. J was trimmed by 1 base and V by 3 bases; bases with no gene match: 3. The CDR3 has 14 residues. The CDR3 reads CASSWRTGNTEAFF. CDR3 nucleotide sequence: TGCGCCAGCAGCTGGAGGACAGGGAACACTGAAGCTTTCTTT.

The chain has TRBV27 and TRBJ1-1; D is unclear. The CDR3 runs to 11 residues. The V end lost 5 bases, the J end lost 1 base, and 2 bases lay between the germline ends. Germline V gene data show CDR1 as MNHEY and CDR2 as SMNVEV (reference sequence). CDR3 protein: CASSQNTEAFF. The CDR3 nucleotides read TGTGCCAGCAGTCAGAACACTGAAGCTTTCTTT.

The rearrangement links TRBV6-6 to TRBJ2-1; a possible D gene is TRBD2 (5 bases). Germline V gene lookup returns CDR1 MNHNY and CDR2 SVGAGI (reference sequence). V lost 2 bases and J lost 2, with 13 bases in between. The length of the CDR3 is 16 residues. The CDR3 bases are TGTGCCAGCAGTTACAATAGCGTTGTCCCCTACAATGAGCAGTTCTTC. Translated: CASSYNSVVPYNEQFF.

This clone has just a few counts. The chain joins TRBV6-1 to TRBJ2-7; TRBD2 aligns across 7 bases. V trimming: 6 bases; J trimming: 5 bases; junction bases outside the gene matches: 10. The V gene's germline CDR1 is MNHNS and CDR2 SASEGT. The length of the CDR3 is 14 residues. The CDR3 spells CASRERGFRHEQYF. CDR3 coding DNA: TGTGCCAGCAGGGAGCGGGGCTTCCGCCACGAGCAGTACTTC.

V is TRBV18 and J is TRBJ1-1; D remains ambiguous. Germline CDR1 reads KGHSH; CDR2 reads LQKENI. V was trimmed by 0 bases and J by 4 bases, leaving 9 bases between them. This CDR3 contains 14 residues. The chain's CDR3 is CASSPPGGFTEAFF. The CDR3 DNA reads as TGTGCCAGCTCACCACCGGGAGGGTTCACTGAAGCTTTCTTT. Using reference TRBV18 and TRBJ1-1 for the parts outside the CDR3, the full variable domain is NAGVMQNPRHLVRRRGQEARLRCSPMKGHSHVYWYRQLPEEGLKFMVYLQKENIIDESGMPKERFSAEFPKEGPSILRIQQVVRGDSAAYFCASSPPGGFTEAFFGQGTRLTVV.

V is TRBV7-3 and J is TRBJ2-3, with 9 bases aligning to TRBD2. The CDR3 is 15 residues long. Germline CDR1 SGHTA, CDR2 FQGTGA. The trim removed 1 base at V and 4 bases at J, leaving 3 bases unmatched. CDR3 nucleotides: TGTGCCAGCAGCTTAAGCGGGGGGGCCGCAGATACGCAGTATTTT. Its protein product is CASSLSGGAADTQYF.

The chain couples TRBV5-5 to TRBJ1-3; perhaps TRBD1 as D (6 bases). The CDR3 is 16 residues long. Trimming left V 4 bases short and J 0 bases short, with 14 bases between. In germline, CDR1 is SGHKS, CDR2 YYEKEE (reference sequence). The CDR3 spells CASSGGRALSGNTIYF. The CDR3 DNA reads TGTGCCAGCAGCGGGGGCCGTGCACTCTCTGGAAACACCATATATTTT.

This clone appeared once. The CDR3 DNA is TGTGCCTGGGAGCCGGGAACGACTATTGTGCAGTACTTC. Amino acids: CAWEPGTTIVQYF. V gene TRBV30 combines with J gene TRBJ2-7; perhaps TRBD2 as D (5 bases). Per germline, CDR1 GTSNPN and CDR2 SVGIG (reference sequence). Trimming left V 5 bases short and J 9 bases short, with 20 bases between. This CDR3 contains 13 residues.

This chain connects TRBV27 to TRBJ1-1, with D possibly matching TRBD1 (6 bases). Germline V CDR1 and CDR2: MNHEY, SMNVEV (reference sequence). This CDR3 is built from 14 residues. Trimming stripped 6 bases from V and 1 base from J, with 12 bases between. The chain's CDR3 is CASSPGQRNTEAFF. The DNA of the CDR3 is TGTGCCAGCAGCCCAGGACAGAGGAACACTGAAGCTTTCTTT.

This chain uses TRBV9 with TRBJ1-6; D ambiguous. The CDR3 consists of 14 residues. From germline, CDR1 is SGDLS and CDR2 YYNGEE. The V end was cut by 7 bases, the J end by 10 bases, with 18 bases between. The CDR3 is CASGGTTKFSPLHF. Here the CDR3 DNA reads TGTGCCAGCGGTGGTACCACAAAGTTCTCACCCCTCCACTTT. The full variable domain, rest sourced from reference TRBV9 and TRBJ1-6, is DSGVTQTPKHLITATGQRVTLRCSPRSGDLSVYWYQQSLDQGLQFLIQYYNGEERAKGNILERFSAQQFPDLHSELNLSSLELGDSALYFCASGGTTKFSPLHFGNGTRLTVT.

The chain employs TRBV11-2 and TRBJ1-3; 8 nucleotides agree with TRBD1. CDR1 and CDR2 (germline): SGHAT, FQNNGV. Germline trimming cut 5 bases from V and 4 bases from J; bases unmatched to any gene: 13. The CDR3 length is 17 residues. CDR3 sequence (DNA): TGTGCCAGCAGCCTTTCAGGGGGCAGTGGGTGGGGAAACACCATATATTTT. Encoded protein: CASSLSGGSGWGNTIYF. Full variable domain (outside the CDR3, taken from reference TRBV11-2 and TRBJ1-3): EAGVAQSPRYKIIEKRQSVAFWCNPISGHATLYWYQQILGQGPKLLIQFQNNGVVDDSQLPKDRFSAERLKGVDSTLKIQPAKLEDSAVYLCASSLSGGSGWGNTIYFGEGSWLTVV.

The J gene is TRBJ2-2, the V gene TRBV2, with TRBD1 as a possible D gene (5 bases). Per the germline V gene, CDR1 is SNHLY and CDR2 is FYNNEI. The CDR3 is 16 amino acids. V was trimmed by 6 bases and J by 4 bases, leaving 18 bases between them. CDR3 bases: TGTGCCAGCAGCCCTGATCTCCTACAGGCCACCGGGGAGCTGTTTTTT. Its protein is CASSPDLLQATGELFF.

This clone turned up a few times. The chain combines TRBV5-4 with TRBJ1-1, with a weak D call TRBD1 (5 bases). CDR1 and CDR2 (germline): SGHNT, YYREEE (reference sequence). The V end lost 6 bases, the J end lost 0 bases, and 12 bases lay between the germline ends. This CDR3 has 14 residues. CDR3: CASTTTAMNTEAFF. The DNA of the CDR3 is TGTGCCAGCACCACGACAGCCATGAACACTGAAGCTTTCTTT. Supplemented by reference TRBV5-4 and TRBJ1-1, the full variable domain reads ETGVTQSPTHLIKTRGQQVTLRCSSQSGHNTVSWYQQALGQGPQFIFQYYREEENGRGNFPPRFSGLQFPNYSSELNVNALELDDSALYLCASTTTAMNTEAFFGQGTRLTVV.

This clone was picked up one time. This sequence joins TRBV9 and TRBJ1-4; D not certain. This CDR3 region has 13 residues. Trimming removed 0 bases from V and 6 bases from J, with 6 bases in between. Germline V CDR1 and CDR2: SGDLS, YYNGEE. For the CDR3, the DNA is TGTGCCAGCAGCGTAGGGCCAGATGAAAAACTGTTTTTT. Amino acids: CASSVGPDEKLFF. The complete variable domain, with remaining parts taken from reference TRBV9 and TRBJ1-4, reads DSGVTQTPKHLITATGQRVTLRCSPRSGDLSVYWYQQSLDQGLQFLIQYYNGEERAKGNILERFSAQQFPDLHSELNLSSLELGDSALYFCASSVGPDEKLFFGSGTQLSVL.

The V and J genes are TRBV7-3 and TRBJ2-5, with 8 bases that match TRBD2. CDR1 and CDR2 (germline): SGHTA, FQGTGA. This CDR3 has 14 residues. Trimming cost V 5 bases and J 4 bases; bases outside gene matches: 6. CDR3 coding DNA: TGTGCCAGCAGCCCCGGACTAGCTCTAGAGACCCAGTACTTC. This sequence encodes CASSPGLALETQYF.

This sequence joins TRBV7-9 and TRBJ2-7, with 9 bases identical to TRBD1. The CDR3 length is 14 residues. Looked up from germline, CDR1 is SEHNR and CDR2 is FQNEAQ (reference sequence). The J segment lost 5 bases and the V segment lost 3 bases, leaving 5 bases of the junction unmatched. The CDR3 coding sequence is TGTGCCAGCAGCTTTGACAGGGGGAGTAACGAGCAGTACTTC. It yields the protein CASSFDRGSNEQYF.

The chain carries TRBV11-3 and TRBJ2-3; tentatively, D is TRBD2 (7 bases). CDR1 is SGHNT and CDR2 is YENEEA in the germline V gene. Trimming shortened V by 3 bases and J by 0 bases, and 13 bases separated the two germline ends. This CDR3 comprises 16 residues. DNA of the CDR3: TGTGCCAGCAGCTTTGGGGGGGGGCGGAGCACAGATACGCAGTATTTT. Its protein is CASSFGGGRSTDTQYF.

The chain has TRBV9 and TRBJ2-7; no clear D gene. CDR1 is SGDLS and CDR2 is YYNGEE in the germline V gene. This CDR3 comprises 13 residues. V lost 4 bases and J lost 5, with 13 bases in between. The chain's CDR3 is CASSSYEANEQYF. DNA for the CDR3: TGTGCCAGCAGCTCCTACGAGGCCAACGAGCAGTACTTC.

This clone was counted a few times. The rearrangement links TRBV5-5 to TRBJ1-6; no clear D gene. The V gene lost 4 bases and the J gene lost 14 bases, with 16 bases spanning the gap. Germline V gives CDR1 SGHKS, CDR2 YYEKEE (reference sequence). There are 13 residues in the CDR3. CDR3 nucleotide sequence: TGTGCCAGCAGCCTAAAGCAGGCTTCGGCCCTCCACTTT. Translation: CASSLKQASALHF.

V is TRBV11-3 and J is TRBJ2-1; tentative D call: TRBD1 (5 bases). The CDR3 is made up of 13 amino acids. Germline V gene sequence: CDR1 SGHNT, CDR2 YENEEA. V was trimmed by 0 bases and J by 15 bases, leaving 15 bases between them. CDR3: CASSLDQDRPPFF. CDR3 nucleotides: TGTGCCAGCAGCTTAGATCAAGACAGACCCCCGTTCTTC.

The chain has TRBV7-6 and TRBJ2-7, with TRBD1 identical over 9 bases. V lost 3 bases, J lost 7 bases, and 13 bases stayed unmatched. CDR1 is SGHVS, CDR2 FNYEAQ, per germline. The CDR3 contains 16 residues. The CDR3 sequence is CASSFATTQGAREQYF. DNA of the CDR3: TGTGCCAGCAGCTTCGCCACAACACAGGGGGCGAGGGAGCAGTACTTC.